The 27 T cell receptor beta chains given below trace back to one sample, sequenced in a study of early T cells in non-severe SARS-CoV-2 infection. One entry per CDR3 protein, called by TCRdb with MiXCR from the 5' RACE reads. The sample lists more than 90,000 distinct CDR3 sequences, less than 15% occurring once. Sequenced material: whole blood. The receptors stem from an adult who was a healthcare worker with PCR-confirmed SARS-CoV-2 infection or an uninfected control (not recorded which).

This clonotype was found a few times. This chain connects TRBV9 to TRBJ2-5, with 11 bases identical to TRBD2. Germline CDR1 SGDLS, CDR2 YYNGEE. This CDR3 comprises 16 residues. J lost 4 bases, V lost 0 bases, and 5 bases had no gene match. CDR3 DNA: TGTGCCAGCAGCGTAGCCGGGACTAGCGGACCAGAGACCCAGTACTTC. Its translation: CASSVAGTSGPETQYF.

J is TRBJ2-2 and V is TRBV11-2, with D tentatively TRBD2 (6 bases). The CDR3 contains 13 residues. The V end lost 3 bases, the J end lost 7 bases, and 9 bases lay between the germline ends. The germline CDR1 and CDR2 sequences are SGHAT and FQNNGV. The CDR3 is CASSFWGDGELFF. The CDR3 region has the DNA TGTGCCAGCAGCTTCTGGGGGGACGGGGAGCTGTTTTTT.

The sample holds many counts of this clonotype. This rearrangement joins TRBV4-2 to TRBJ2-7, with D perhaps TRBD1 or TRBD2 (5 bases each). Germline V gene sequence: CDR1 LGHNA, CDR2 YNFKEQ. The CDR3 is 15 residues long. V was cut by 4 bases and J by 4 bases, with 17 bases left in between. Here the CDR3 reads CASSPREGTLYEQYF. CDR3 nucleotides: TGTGCCAGCAGCCCCAGGGAAGGGACCCTATACGAGCAGTACTTC.

V is TRBV29-1 and J is TRBJ2-7; D might be TRBD2 (5 bases). Trimming pared 7 bases from V and 6 bases from J, leaving 13 bases between. CDR3 size: 11 residues. Germline CDR1 is SQVTM and CDR2 is ANQGSEA. The CDR3 nucleotides are TGCAGCGCCTCACTAGTTGGCGAGCAGTACTTC. Translating gives CSASLVGEQYF.

Notes on this clonotype: Sequence at one end of the junction differs from germline and may be a read error. J is TRBJ1-5 and V is TRBV6-5; D unresolved. The CDR3 loop spans 10 amino acids. The germline gives CDR1 MNHEY, CDR2 SVGAGI. CDR3 sequence reads: CRVYGQPQHF. DNA for the CDR3: TGCCGAGTTTATGGTCAGCCCCAGCATTTT.

This clonotype appeared many times. J is TRBJ2-7 and V is TRBV5-5; TRBD1 is a possible D gene (5 bases). V dropped 4 bases and J dropped 1 base, with 18 bases sitting between them. The length of the CDR3 is 16 residues. Germline values: CDR1 SGHKS, CDR2 YYEKEE (reference sequence). In DNA, the CDR3 is TGTGCCAGCAGCGTAGATACCGTCCAGGGTTCCTACGAGCAGTACTTC. Protein product: CASSVDTVQGSYEQYF.

This clonotype was picked up many times. This sequence joins TRBV2 and TRBJ1-2; unclear D gene. CDR3 length: 11 amino acids. V was pared by 7 bases and J by 2 bases, with 5 bases between. Germline lookup yields CDR1 SNHLY and CDR2 FYNNEI. The CDR3 region has the DNA TGTGCCAGCACGGGCAACTATGGCTACACCTTC. Translation gives CASTGNYGYTF.

This clonotype was seen a single time. This chain connects TRBV29-1 to TRBJ1-1; D is uncertain. The CDR3 sequence is 9 residues long. Germline assignment: CDR1 SQVTM and CDR2 ANQGSEA. V was cut by 3 bases and J by 10 bases, with 6 bases left in between. The CDR3 region has the DNA TGCAGCGTTGATGGCGGAGCTTTCTTT. The encoded protein is CSVDGGAFF. The full variable domain, in which reference TRBV29-1 and TRBJ1-1 provide the parts outside the CDR3, is SAVISQKPSRDICQRGTSLTIQCQVDSQVTMMFWYRQQPGQSLTLIATANQGSEATYESGFVIDKFPISRPNLTFSTLTVSNMSPEDSSIYLCSVDGGAFFGQGTRLTVV.

This clonotype was seen at least ten times. This rearrangement joins TRBV20-1 to TRBJ1-1; D uncertain. CDR1 and CDR2 from the germline V gene are DFQATT and SNEGSKA (reference sequence). The CDR3 covers 11 residues. The V and J ends lost 3 bases and 10 bases respectively, with 12 bases between them. The CDR3 region is CSASVAVGAFF. The CDR3 nucleotides are TGCAGTGCTAGTGTGGCTGTTGGAGCTTTCTTT.

The rearrangement links TRBV28 to TRBJ2-7, with 10 nucleotides matching TRBD1. CDR3 length: 14 amino acids. Trimming cost V 8 bases and J 2 bases; bases outside gene matches: 6. Germline loops: CDR1 MDHEN, CDR2 SYDVKM. The CDR3 sequence is CASVPGTGAYEQYF. The DNA of the CDR3 is TGTGCCAGCGTCCCCGGGACAGGGGCCTACGAGCAGTACTTC.

V gene TRBV6-2 or TRBV6-3 combines with J gene TRBJ1-5, with 7 bases matching TRBD1. V trimming: 5 bases; J trimming: 1 base; junction bases outside the gene matches: 8. From germline, CDR1 is MNHEY and CDR2 SVGEGT. The CDR3 is 16 residues long. The CDR3 sequence: CASSEAGGSSNQPQHF. The CDR3 DNA reads TGTGCCAGCAGTGAGGCAGGGGGGAGCAGCAATCAGCCCCAGCATTTT.

The sample holds a few counts of this clonotype. The rearrangement joins TRBV24-1 to TRBJ2-6, with D possibly being TRBD2 (6 bases). CDR1 and CDR2 (germline): KGHDR, SFDVKD. The CDR3 covers 16 residues. V gave up 3 bases and J gave up 2 bases, with 10 bases separating them. This CDR3 is CATSDGRGPGANVLTF. The CDR3 DNA reads TGTGCCACCAGTGATGGGCGGGGTCCTGGGGCCAACGTCCTGACTTTC.

This clonotype came up many times. V usage is TRBV21-1 and J usage is TRBJ2-1; the table's D gene call, TRBD1, was not cross checked with the DNA. TRBV21-1 is described as a pseudogene. The CDR3 runs to 14 residues. CDR3 in amino acids: CASSLRTGSNEQFF. The CDR3 DNA follows: TGTGCCAGCAGCCTCCGGACAGGGTCCAATGAGCAGTTCTTC.

This clonotype appeared many times. The chain couples TRBV5-5 to TRBJ2-3, with 9 nucleotides matching TRBD1. The V segment lost 4 bases and the J segment 0 bases; nucleotides outside the gene matches: 6. CDR1 is SGHKS and CDR2 is YYEKEE in the germline V gene (reference sequence). This CDR3 is 16 amino acids long. As DNA, the CDR3 is TGTGCCAGCAGCCTGGGACAGGGAATAAGCACAGATACGCAGTATTTT. Translated: CASSLGQGISTDTQYF.

This clonotype was counted ten times or more. The V gene is TRBV15, the J gene TRBJ2-5, with D unresolved. This CDR3 region has 13 residues. CDR1 and CDR2 from the germline V gene are LNHNV and YYDKDF (reference sequence). The V end was cut by 5 bases, the J end by 3 bases, with 10 bases between. CDR3 sequence: CATSFRTEETQYF. In DNA form, the CDR3 reads TGTGCCACCAGCTTTCGGACGGAAGAGACCCAGTACTTC.

Many counts were recorded for this clonotype. V usage is TRBV19 and J usage is TRBJ1-2; D is ambiguous. The CDR3 spans 13 residues. Germline lookup yields CDR1 LNHDA and CDR2 SQIVND (reference sequence). The V end was cut by 3 bases, the J end by 8 bases, with 13 bases between. The CDR3 DNA sequence: TGTGCCAGTAGTATTACGAGGGAAACCGGCTACACCTTC. It is translated as CASSITRETGYTF.

J is TRBJ2-7 and V is TRBV20-1, with 12 bases lining up with TRBD2. The CDR3 extends over 16 amino acids. V was pared by 1 base and J by 2 bases, with 6 bases of the junction left unmatched. Germline V gene lookup returns CDR1 DFQATT and CDR2 SNEGSKA (reference sequence). The CDR3 DNA sequence: TGCAGTGCTAGAGGGCTAGCGGGGGGGCACACCTACGAGCAGTACTTC. As protein: CSARGLAGGHTYEQYF.

This clonotype was detected only a few times. This rearrangement joins TRBV14 to TRBJ1-1; D is possibly TRBD1 (5 bases). CDR3 length: 15 amino acids. Germline CDR1 and CDR2: SGHDN and FVKESK. The ends were cut back, 1 base at V and 5 bases at J, with 14 bases in the middle. This CDR3 is CASSQAVSGDTEAFF. The CDR3 DNA reads as TGTGCCAGCAGCCAAGCCGTCTCGGGGGATACTGAAGCTTTCTTT. The entire variable domain, with the rest obtained from reference TRBV14 and TRBJ1-1, is as follows: EAGVTQFPSHSVIEKGQTVTLRCDPISGHDNLYWYRRVMGKEIKFLLHFVKESKQDESGMPNNRFLAERTGGTYSTLKVQPAELEDSGVYFCASSQAVSGDTEAFFGQGTRLTVV.

This clonotype was observed at least ten times. The V gene is TRBV6-1, the J gene TRBJ2-7; unclear D gene. Deletions cut 1 base from V and 0 bases from J, with 4 bases between. Germline assignment: CDR1 MNHNS and CDR2 SASEGT. This CDR3 contains 13 residues. The DNA of the CDR3 is TGTGCCAGCAGTGAAGACACCTCCTACGAGCAGTACTTC. Protein sequence: CASSEDTSYEQYF.

The genes are TRBV4-1 and TRBJ2-2; D remains unclear. Per the germline V gene, CDR1 is MGHRA and CDR2 is YSYEKL. Trimming pared 1 base from V and 6 bases from J, leaving 0 bases between. This CDR3 is built from 11 residues. This chain's CDR3 is CASSQAGELFF. CDR3 sequence (DNA): TGCGCCAGCAGCCAAGCCGGGGAGCTGTTTTTT.

The gene calls are TRBV7-2 and TRBJ2-7, with D unresolved. The V end was cut by 5 bases, the J end by 0 bases, with 11 bases between. In germline, CDR1 is SGHTA, CDR2 FQGNSA. The CDR3 is made up of 14 amino acids. The CDR3 DNA reads as TGTGCCAGCAGCAAAGTCTGGGGCTCCTACGAGCAGTACTTC. Translated: CASSKVWGSYEQYF.

This clonotype was seen more than once but under ten times. The chain carries TRBV2 and TRBJ2-1; 12 bases match TRBD2. V dropped 6 bases and J dropped 6; count of bases not matched to a gene: 6. Germline assignment: CDR1 SNHLY and CDR2 FYNNEI. The length of the CDR3 is 15 residues. This CDR3 is CASRWTSGAPNEQFF. The CDR3 coding sequence is TGTGCCAGCAGGTGGACTAGCGGGGCCCCCAATGAGCAGTTCTTC.

This clonotype occurred a few times. The rearrangement joins TRBV28 to TRBJ2-5; TRBD2 aligns across 9 bases. The CDR3 has 16 residues. Germline V gives CDR1 MDHEN, CDR2 SYDVKM. Unmatched junction bases numbered 7, after V lost 5 bases and J lost 0 bases. The CDR3 region is CASSLLLAGNQETQYF. CDR3 in DNA: TGTGCCAGCAGTCTCCTACTAGCGGGTAACCAAGAGACCCAGTACTTC.

This clonotype has a handful of counts. The chain couples TRBV29-1 to TRBJ1-1; 9 bases fit TRBD1. The CDR3 has 14 amino acids. V was pared by 7 bases and J by 2 bases, with 8 bases of the junction left unmatched. Germline V CDR1 and CDR2: SQVTM, ANQGSEA. CDR3 sequence reads: CSGRDRAVNTEAFF. CDR3 coding DNA: TGCAGCGGACGGGACAGGGCCGTAAACACTGAAGCTTTCTTT.

V and J are TRBV29-1 and TRBJ2-3, with D hard to call. The germline V and J ends were trimmed by 1 base and 0 bases, with 14 bases remaining between them. The CDR3 totals 16 residues. CDR1 is SQVTM and CDR2 is ANQGSEA in the germline V gene. The CDR3 loop is CSVEVSEQPSTDTQYF. In DNA form, the CDR3 reads TGCAGCGTTGAAGTTAGTGAGCAACCTAGCACAGATACGCAGTATTTT.

The chain links TRBV2 to TRBJ1-3; 12 bases are a match to TRBD1. V shed 7 bases, J shed 0 bases, and the junction held 4 bases outside the gene matches. The CDR3 is 16 residues long. The germline V gene encodes CDR1 SNHLY and CDR2 FYNNEI. The CDR3 region is CASMGTGGYSGNTIYF. CDR3 bases: TGTGCCAGCATGGGGACAGGGGGCTACTCTGGAAACACCATATATTTT.

This clonotype was counted once. Here the CDR3 reads CASSPCQFTDTQYF. The CDR3 DNA reads as TGTGCCAGCAGTCCCTGCCAGTTTACAGATACGCAGTATTTT. J is TRBJ2-3 and V is TRBV28; unclear D gene. The length of the CDR3 is 14 residues. Germline loops: CDR1 MDHEN, CDR2 SYDVKM. With 5 bases removed from V and 3 bases from J, the gap between germline ends came to 12 bases.